The rows below give T cell receptor beta chains drawn from one sample of a study of identical twins. TCRdb fed the 5' RACE reads into MiXCR, producing one record per CDR3 protein. The sample carries approximately 1.8 million distinct CDR3 sequences, 32% recorded once. Material for sequencing was cord blood. The source is a newborn girl in good health. CDR3s include the opening cysteine and the closing phenylalanine or tryptophan. Fields, in order: clone size, D gene, V gene, J gene, CDR3 protein, CDR3 DNA. A D gene is named only where the DNA matches it firmly. Not every row has a clone size; where given, it reads once, few, many or a size class.

abundance: few
d_gene: TRBD2
v_gene: TRBV3-1
j_gene: TRBJ2-5
CDR3aa: CASSQASQRGNQETQYF
CDR3nt: TGTGCCAGCAGCCAAGCTTCCCAGCGGGGCAACCAAGAGACCCAGTACTTC

abundance: few
d_gene: -
v_gene: TRBV2
j_gene: TRBJ2-3
CDR3aa: CASSEVVYSTDTQYF
CDR3nt: TGTGCCAGCAGTGAAGTGGTCTATAGCACAGATACGCAGTATTTT

abundance: -
d_gene: TRBD1
v_gene: TRBV10-2
j_gene: TRBJ1-5
CDR3aa: CASSEWGTGARSNQPQHF
CDR3nt: TGCGCCAGCAGTGAGTGGGGGACAGGAGCCCGTAGCAATCAGCCCCAGCATTTT

abundance: -
d_gene: TRBD2
v_gene: TRBV29-1
j_gene: TRBJ2-1
CDR3aa: CSLGKTGGPHNEQFF
CDR3nt: TGCAGCCTGGGAAAGACGGGAGGGCCTCACAATGAGCAGTTCTTC

abundance: few
d_gene: -
v_gene: TRBV5-1
j_gene: TRBJ1-1
CDR3aa: CASSLASVNTEAFF
CDR3nt: TGCGCCAGCAGCTTGGCCAGCGTTAACACTGAAGCTTTCTTT

abundance: -
d_gene: -
v_gene: TRBV29-1
j_gene: TRBJ1-1
CDR3aa: CSVGTVGEAFF
CDR3nt: TGCAGCGTTGGGACGGTTGGGGAAGCTTTCTTT

abundance: -
d_gene: -
v_gene: TRBV5-1
j_gene: TRBJ2-7
CDR3aa: CASSLVRYIGGSYEQYF
CDR3nt: TGCGCCAGCAGCTTGGTGCGGTATATTGGGGGATCCTACGAGCAGTACTTC

abundance: -
d_gene: -
v_gene: TRBV3-1
j_gene: TRBJ2-1
CDR3aa: CASSQDGWAGDEQFF
CDR3nt: TGTGCCAGCAGCCAAGACGGCTGGGCTGGGGATGAGCAGTTCTTC

abundance: -
d_gene: TRBD2
v_gene: TRBV6-5
j_gene: TRBJ2-1
CDR3aa: CAGTIAGGPNNEQFF
CDR3nt: TGTGCCGGCACCATAGCGGGAGGGCCCAACAATGAGCAGTTCTTC

abundance: -
d_gene: -
v_gene: TRBV10-3
j_gene: TRBJ1-3
CDR3aa: CAISTRSGNTIYF
CDR3nt: TGTGCCATCTCGACCCGCTCTGGAAACACCATATATTTT

abundance: few
d_gene: TRBD2
v_gene: TRBV4-2
j_gene: TRBJ2-3
CDR3aa: CASSQDPSGGDGRLGTDTQYF
CDR3nt: TGTGCCAGCAGCCAAGATCCCAGCGGGGGGGATGGAAGGCTGGGCACAGATACGCAGTATTTT

abundance: few
d_gene: TRBD2
v_gene: TRBV10-1
j_gene: TRBJ2-3
CDR3aa: CASSESLSGGPLETQYF
CDR3nt: TGCGCCAGCAGTGAGAGTCTTAGCGGGGGTCCCCTCGAAACGCAGTATTTT

abundance: many
d_gene: -
v_gene: TRBV21-1
j_gene: TRBJ2-5
CDR3aa: CASSKKETQYF
CDR3nt: TGTGCCAGCAGCAAAAAAGAGACCCAGTACTTC

abundance: -
d_gene: -
v_gene: TRBV27
j_gene: TRBJ2-5
CDR3aa: CASSLSRRADWNEQYF
CDR3nt: TGTGCCAGCAGTTTATCACGACGGGCGGACTGGAATGAGCAGTACTTC

abundance: -
d_gene: -
v_gene: TRBV20-1
j_gene: TRBJ1-4
CDR3aa: CSASEGFTEKLFF
CDR3nt: TGCAGTGCTAGTGAAGGCTTTACCGAAAAACTGTTTTTT

abundance: few
d_gene: TRBD1
v_gene: TRBV10-3
j_gene: TRBJ1-1
CDR3aa: CAISGGGQGAAEAFF
CDR3nt: TGTGCCATCAGTGGGGGAGGACAGGGGGCCGCTGAAGCTTTCTTT

abundance: -
d_gene: TRBD1
v_gene: TRBV19
j_gene: TRBJ1-1
CDR3aa: CATIPDRMNTEAFF
CDR3nt: TGTGCCACCATCCCGGACAGGATGAACACTGAAGCTTTCTTT

abundance: -
d_gene: -
v_gene: TRBV14
j_gene: TRBJ2-3
CDR3aa: CASSQVVSVTQYF
CDR3nt: TGTGCCAGCAGCCAAGTTGTGAGTGTAACGCAGTATTTT

abundance: few
d_gene: -
v_gene: TRBV11-2
j_gene: TRBJ1-1
CDR3aa: CASSLPVQGTEAFF
CDR3nt: TGTGCCAGCAGCTTACCCGTACAGGGCACAGAAGCTTTCTTT

abundance: few
d_gene: -
v_gene: TRBV25-1
j_gene: TRBJ1-4
CDR3aa: CASSEPAPPDEKLFF
CDR3nt: TGTGCCAGCAGTGAGCCCGCCCCACCGGATGAAAAACTGTTTTTT

abundance: many
d_gene: -
v_gene: TRBV5-1
j_gene: TRBJ1-2
CDR3aa: CASSLGKGDYGYTF
CDR3nt: TGCGCCAGCAGCTTGGGTAAAGGTGACTATGGCTACACCTTC

abundance: -
d_gene: TRBD2
v_gene: TRBV11-1
j_gene: TRBJ2-7
CDR3aa: CASSTLGTKSSYNEQYF
CDR3nt: TGTGCCAGCAGCACGCTAGGGACTAAGAGCTCCTACAATGAGCAGTACTTC

abundance: -
d_gene: TRBD2
v_gene: TRBV4-2
j_gene: TRBJ2-1
CDR3aa: CASSPLGAGSANEQFF
CDR3nt: TGTGCCAGCAGCCCCCTAGGAGCGGGGTCAGCCAATGAGCAGTTCTTC

abundance: many
d_gene: TRBD2
v_gene: TRBV28
j_gene: TRBJ2-3
CDR3aa: CASSLSGSSTDTQYF
CDR3nt: TGTGCCAGCAGCTTAAGCGGGAGTAGCACAGATACGCAGTATTTT

abundance: once
d_gene: -
v_gene: TRBV10-3
j_gene: TRBJ2-7
CDR3aa: CAISLRQALPYELYF
CDR3nt: TGTGCCATCAGTCTAAGACAGGCACTTCCCTACGAGCTGTACTTC

abundance: -
d_gene: TRBD2
v_gene: TRBV20-1
j_gene: TRBJ2-1
CDR3aa: CSAIGGVLYNEQFF
CDR3nt: TGCAGTGCTATCGGGGGGGTACTCTACAATGAGCAGTTCTTC

abundance: -
d_gene: -
v_gene: TRBV3-1
j_gene: TRBJ2-3
CDR3aa: CASSQMGPPVVTDAQYF
CDR3nt: TGTGCCAGCAGCCAAATGGGGCCCCCCGTGGTCACAGATGCGCAGTATTTT

abundance: -
d_gene: -
v_gene: TRBV18
j_gene: TRBJ1-2
CDR3aa: CASSPPVSGYGYTF
CDR3nt: TGTGCCAGCTCACCACCGGTGTCAGGCTATGGCTACACCTTC

abundance: once
d_gene: -
v_gene: TRBV14
j_gene: TRBJ2-3
CDR3aa: CASSQGGRAYTDTQYF
CDR3nt: TGTGCCAGCAGCCAAGGTGGCAGAGCTTACACAGATACGCAGTATTTT

abundance: -
d_gene: -
v_gene: TRBV6-6
j_gene: TRBJ1-1
CDR3aa: CASSYSWSTEAFF
CDR3nt: TGTGCCAGCAGTTACTCGTGGAGCACTGAAGCTTTCTTT

abundance: -
d_gene: TRBD1
v_gene: TRBV7-9
j_gene: TRBJ2-1
CDR3aa: CASSGDSPSYNEQFF
CDR3nt: TGTGCCAGCAGCGGGGACAGCCCGAGCTACAATGAGCAGTTCTTC

abundance: -
d_gene: -
v_gene: TRBV18
j_gene: TRBJ1-2
CDR3aa: CATPGWYGYTF
CDR3nt: TGTGCCACCCCAGGGTGGTATGGCTACACCTTC

abundance: few
d_gene: -
v_gene: TRBV11-2
j_gene: TRBJ2-5
CDR3aa: CASSLDGPMRETQYF
CDR3nt: TGTGCCAGCAGCTTAGACGGACCCATGAGAGAGACCCAGTACTTC

abundance: -
d_gene: TRBD2
v_gene: TRBV4-1
j_gene: TRBJ2-5
CDR3aa: CASSQGPGLAYTEQETQYF
CDR3nt: TGCGCCAGCAGCCAAGGTCCGGGACTAGCGTACACCGAACAAGAGACCCAGTACTTC

abundance: -
d_gene: -
v_gene: TRBV7-2
j_gene: TRBJ2-3
CDR3aa: CASTLARADTQYF
CDR3nt: TGTGCCAGCACCCTCGCAAGGGCAGATACGCAGTATTTT

abundance: many
d_gene: -
v_gene: TRBV3-1
j_gene: TRBJ1-6
CDR3aa: CASSQVRTPLHF
CDR3nt: TGTGCCAGCAGCCAAGTGAGAACACCCCTCCACTTT

abundance: many
d_gene: -
v_gene: TRBV4-2
j_gene: TRBJ2-3
CDR3aa: CASSQDPSRYTDTQYF
CDR3nt: TGTGCCAGCAGCCAAGACCCTAGCAGATACACAGATACGCAGTATTTT

abundance: many
d_gene: TRBD1
v_gene: TRBV6-8
j_gene: TRBJ1-2
CDR3aa: CASRTGTAYGYTF
CDR3nt: TGTGCCAGCAGAACCGGGACAGCCTATGGCTACACCTTC

abundance: -
d_gene: TRBD1
v_gene: TRBV27
j_gene: TRBJ1-6
CDR3aa: CASSLFVQGVSPLHF
CDR3nt: TGTGCCAGCAGTTTGTTTGTACAGGGGGTTTCACCCCTCCACTTT

abundance: few
d_gene: TRBD2
v_gene: TRBV24-1
j_gene: TRBJ2-5
CDR3aa: CATSSGGNQETQYF
CDR3nt: TGTGCCACCTCTAGCGGGGGAAACCAAGAGACCCAGTACTTC

abundance: -
d_gene: -
v_gene: TRBV4-1
j_gene: TRBJ2-1
CDR3aa: CASSQGPGNNEQFF
CDR3nt: TGCGCCAGCAGCCAAGGACCGGGCAACAATGAGCAGTTCTTC